The clone carrying this T cell receptor (beta chain) has only a few counts. The entry originates in a study of T cells after yellow fever vaccination. The CDR3 length is 15 residues. The germline V gene has CDR1 DFQATT and CDR2 SNEGSKA (reference sequence). The V and J ends lost 0 bases and 1 base, in that order; junction bases with no gene match: 4. TCRdb ran MiXCR on the 5' RACE reads and lists one entry per CDR3 protein. Found here are 500,000 to 650,000 distinct CDR3 sequences, about 12% of them singletons; the top ten hold 15%. The chain is built from TRBV20-1 and TRBJ2-5; 8 nucleotides align to TRBD2. The sequences come from PBMCs, collected on the day of the yellow fever booster vaccination. This sequence originates from a man aged 25 to 40 who received the YFV17D yellow fever vaccine. The CDR3 is CSARDLAGPQETQYF. Written as DNA, the CDR3 is TGCAGTGCTAGAGACTTAGCGGGGCCCCAAGAGACCCAGTACTTC.